This T cell receptor beta chain was sequenced during a study of blood T cell repertoires in COVID-19. About the study: The samples span acute and convalescent COVID-19 from the United States, Italy and Spain. T cells, B-cell-depleted T cells, or PBMCs supplied cDNA or gDNA.

Per the germline V gene, CDR1 is MNHEY and CDR2 is SMNVEV (reference sequence). The CDR3 runs 15 residues. Trimming pared 5 bases from V and 6 bases from J, leaving 20 bases between. Only a few counts were recorded for this clone. Authors' processing steps: Researchers report that nucleated cell counts were estimated from reference gene primer amplification. Data came from immunoSEQ multiplex PCR; TCRdb stores just in-frame clones and leaves some out. The DNA was the basis for D and trimming; V, J and clone size are from that table. The table lists 150,000 to 200,000 clones, about 88% of them singletons.

The sequenced material came from peripheral blood. This rearrangement joins TRBV27 to TRBJ2-7; a possible D gene is TRBD1 (6 bases). This sequence originates from a man aged 60-69 years with acute or convalescent COVID-19. CDR3 protein: CASSNREPGFSEQYF. The CDR3 bases are TGTGCCAGCAGTAACAGGGAACCCGGGTTCTCCGAGCAGTACTTC.